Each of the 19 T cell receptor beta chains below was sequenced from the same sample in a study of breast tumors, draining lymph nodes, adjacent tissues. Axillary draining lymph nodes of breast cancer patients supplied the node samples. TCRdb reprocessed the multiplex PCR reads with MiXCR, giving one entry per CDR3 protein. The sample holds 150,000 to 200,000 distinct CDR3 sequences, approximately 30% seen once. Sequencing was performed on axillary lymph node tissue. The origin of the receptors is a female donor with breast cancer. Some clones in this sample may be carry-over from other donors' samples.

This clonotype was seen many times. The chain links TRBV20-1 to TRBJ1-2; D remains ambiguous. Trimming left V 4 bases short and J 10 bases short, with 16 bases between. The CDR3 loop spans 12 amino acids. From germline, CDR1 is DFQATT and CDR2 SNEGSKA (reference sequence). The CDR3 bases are TGCAGTGCTACTAGAAGGAGGGTAGCCTACACCTTC. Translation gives CSATRRRVAYTF.

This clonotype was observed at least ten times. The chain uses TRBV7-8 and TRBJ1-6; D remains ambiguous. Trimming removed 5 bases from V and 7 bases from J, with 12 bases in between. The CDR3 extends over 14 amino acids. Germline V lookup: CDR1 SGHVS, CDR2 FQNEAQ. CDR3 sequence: CASSPVGVNSPLHF. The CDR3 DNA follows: TGTGCCAGCAGCCCCGTCGGGGTCAATTCACCCCTCCACTTT.

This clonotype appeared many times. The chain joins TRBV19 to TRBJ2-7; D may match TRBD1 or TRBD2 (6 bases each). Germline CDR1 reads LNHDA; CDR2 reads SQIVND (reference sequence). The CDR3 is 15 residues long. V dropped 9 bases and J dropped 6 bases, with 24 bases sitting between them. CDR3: CASQSQPGAGGEQYF. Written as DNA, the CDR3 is TGTGCCAGCCAGAGCCAACCGGGGGCAGGTGGCGAGCAGTACTTC.

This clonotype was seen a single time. CDR3 protein: CASGPKREGRYDEQFF. The DNA for the CDR3 is TGTGCTAGTGGTCCCAAGCGGGAGGGCCGGTACGATGAGCAGTTCTTC. The gene calls are TRBV12-5 and TRBJ2-1, with 10 bases identical to TRBD2. The CDR3 is made up of 16 amino acids. The junction had 12 bases not matched to a gene; V was cut back by 5 bases and J by 8 bases. Germline lookup yields CDR1 LGHNT and CDR2 FRNRAP.

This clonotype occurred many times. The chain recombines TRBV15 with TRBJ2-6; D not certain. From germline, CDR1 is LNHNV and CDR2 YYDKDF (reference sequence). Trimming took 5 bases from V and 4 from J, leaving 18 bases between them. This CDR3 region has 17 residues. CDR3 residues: CATSSPSSWAGANVLTF. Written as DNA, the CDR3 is TGTGCCACCAGCTCACCGTCTTCATGGGCGGGGGCCAACGTCCTGACTTTC.

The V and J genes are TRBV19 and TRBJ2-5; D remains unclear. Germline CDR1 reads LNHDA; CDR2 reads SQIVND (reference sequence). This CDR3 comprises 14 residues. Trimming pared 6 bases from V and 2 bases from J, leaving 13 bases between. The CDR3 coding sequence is TGTGCCAGTAGGGTTGGGCACAATCAAGAGACCCAGTACTTC. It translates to CASRVGHNQETQYF.

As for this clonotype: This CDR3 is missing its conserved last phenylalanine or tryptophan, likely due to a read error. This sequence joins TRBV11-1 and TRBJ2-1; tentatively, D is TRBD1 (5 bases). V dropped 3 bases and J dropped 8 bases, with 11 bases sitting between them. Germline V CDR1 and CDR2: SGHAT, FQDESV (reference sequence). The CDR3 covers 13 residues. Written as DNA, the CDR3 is TGTGCCAGCAGCTTGACCAGGGAAGATGAGCAGTTCATC. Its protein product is CASSLTREDEQFI.

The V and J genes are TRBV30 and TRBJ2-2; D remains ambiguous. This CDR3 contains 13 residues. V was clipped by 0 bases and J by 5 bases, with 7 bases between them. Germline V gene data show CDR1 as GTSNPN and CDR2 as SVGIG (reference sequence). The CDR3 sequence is CAWSVLGTGELFF. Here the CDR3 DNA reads TGTGCCTGGAGTGTTCTGGGGACCGGGGAGCTGTTTTTT.

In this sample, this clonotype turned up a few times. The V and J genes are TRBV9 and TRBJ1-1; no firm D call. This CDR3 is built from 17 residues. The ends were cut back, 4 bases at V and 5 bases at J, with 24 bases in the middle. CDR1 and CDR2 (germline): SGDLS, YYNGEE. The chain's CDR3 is CASSPRLGMVKGTEAFF. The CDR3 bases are TGTGCCAGCAGCCCACGACTGGGGATGGTTAAAGGGACTGAAGCTTTCTTT. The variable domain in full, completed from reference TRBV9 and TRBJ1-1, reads DSGVTQTPKHLITATGQRVTLRCSPRSGDLSVYWYQQSLDQGLQFLIQYYNGEERAKGNILERFSAQQFPDLHSELNLSSLELGDSALYFCASSPRLGMVKGTEAFFGQGTRLTVV.

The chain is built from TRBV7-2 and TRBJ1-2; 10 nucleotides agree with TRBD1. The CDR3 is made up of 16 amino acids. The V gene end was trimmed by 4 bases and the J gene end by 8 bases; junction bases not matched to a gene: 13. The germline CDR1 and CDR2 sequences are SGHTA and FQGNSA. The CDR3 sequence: CASSSTGQGEFWGYTF. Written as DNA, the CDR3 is TGTGCCAGCAGCTCGACCGGACAGGGGGAGTTCTGGGGCTACACCTTC. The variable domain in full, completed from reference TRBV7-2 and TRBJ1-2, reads GAGVSQSPSNKVTEKGKDVELRCDPISGHTALYWYRQSLGQGLEFLIYFQGNSAPDKSGLPSDRFSAERTGGSVSTLTIQRTQQEDSAVYLCASSSTGQGEFWGYTFGSGTRLTVV.

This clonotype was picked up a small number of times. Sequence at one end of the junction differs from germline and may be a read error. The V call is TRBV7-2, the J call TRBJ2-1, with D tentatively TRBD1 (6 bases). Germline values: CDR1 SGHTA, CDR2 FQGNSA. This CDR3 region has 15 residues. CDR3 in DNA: TGTGCCAGCAGCTTACAAACAGGGTTGGACAATGAGCAGCTCTTC. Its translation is CASSLQTGLDNEQLF. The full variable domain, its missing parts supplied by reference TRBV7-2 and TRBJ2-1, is GAGVSQSPSNKVTEKGKDVELRCDPISGHTALYWYRQSLGQGLEFLIYFQGNSAPDKSGLPSDRFSAERTGGSVSTLTIQRTQQEDSAVYLCASSLQTGLDNEQLFGPGTRLTVL.

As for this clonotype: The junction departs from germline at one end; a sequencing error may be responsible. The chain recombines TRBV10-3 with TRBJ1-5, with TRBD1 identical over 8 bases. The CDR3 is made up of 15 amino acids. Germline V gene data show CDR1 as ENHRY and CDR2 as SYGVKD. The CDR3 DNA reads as TGTGCCACCTGGGACAGGCAAAATAGCGATCAGCCCCAGCATTTT. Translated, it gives CATWDRQNSDQPQHF.

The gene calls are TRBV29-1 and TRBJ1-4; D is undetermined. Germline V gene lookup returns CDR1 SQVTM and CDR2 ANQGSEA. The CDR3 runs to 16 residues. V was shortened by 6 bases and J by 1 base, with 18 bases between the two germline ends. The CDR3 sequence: CSVLSPSGGTNEKLFF. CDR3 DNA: TGCAGCGTCCTTTCCCCTAGCGGCGGAACTAATGAAAAACTGTTTTTT.

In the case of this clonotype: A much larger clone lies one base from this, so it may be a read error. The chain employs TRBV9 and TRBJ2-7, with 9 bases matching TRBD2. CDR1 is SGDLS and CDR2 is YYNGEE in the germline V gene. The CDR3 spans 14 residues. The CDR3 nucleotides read TGTGCCAGCAGCGAGGGGACTAGCTTCAACGAGCAGTCCTTC. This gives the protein CASSEGTSFNEQSF.

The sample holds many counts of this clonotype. The CDR3 is CASSRDSSYNEQFF. The CDR3 coding sequence is TGTGCCAGCAGCCGGGACTCATCCTACAATGAGCAGTTCTTC. V is TRBV7-3 and J is TRBJ2-1, with D perhaps matching TRBD2 (6 bases). Germline V gene lookup returns CDR1 SGHTA and CDR2 FQGTGA. Trimming removed 5 bases from V and 1 base from J, with 9 bases in between. The CDR3 runs 14 residues.

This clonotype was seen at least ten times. For the CDR3, the DNA is TGTGCCAGCAGCCCTGGGGGGGGCTGGGGGAATGAGCAGTTCTTC. Protein: CASSPGGGWGNEQFF. The chain carries TRBV7-3 and TRBJ2-1, with D maybe TRBD2 (7 bases). The CDR3 spans 15 residues. Trimming took off 5 bases at V and 7 bases at J, with 18 bases between the two ends. Germline CDR1 SGHTA, CDR2 FQGTGA.

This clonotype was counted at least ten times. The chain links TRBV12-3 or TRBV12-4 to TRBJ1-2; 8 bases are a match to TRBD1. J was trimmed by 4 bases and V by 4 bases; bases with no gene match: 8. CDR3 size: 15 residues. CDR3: CASSYGQGDSYGYTF. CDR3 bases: TGTGCCAGCAGTTATGGACAGGGCGACAGCTATGGCTACACCTTC.

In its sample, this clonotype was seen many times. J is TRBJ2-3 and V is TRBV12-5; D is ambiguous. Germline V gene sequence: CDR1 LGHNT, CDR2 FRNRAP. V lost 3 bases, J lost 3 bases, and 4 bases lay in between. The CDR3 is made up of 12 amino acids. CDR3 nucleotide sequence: TGTGCTAGTGGTTTCAATACAGATACGCAGTATTTT. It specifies CASGFNTDTQYF.

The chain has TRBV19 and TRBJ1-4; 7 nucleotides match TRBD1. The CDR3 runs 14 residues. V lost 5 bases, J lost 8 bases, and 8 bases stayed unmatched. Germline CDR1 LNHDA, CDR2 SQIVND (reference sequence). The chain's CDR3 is CASSVTGIREKLFF. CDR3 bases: TGTGCCAGTAGTGTGACAGGGATTCGGGAAAAACTGTTTTTT.